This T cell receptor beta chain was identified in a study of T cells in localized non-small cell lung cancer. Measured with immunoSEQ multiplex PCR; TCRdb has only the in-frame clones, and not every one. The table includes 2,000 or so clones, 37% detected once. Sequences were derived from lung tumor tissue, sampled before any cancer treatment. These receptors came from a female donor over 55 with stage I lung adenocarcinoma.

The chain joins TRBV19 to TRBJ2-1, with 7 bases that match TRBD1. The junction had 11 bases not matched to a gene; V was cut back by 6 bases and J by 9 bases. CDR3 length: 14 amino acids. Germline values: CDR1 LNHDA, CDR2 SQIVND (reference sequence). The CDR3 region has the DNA TGTGCCAGTAGCCTGGGTAGGGGGCACGGTGAGCAGTTCTTC. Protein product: CASSLGRGHGEQFF.